This T cell receptor (beta chain) is drawn from a study of blood T cells in healthy people across ages. Findings and caveats of the study: Older individuals had lower TCR beta diversity per million T cells (the decline was roughly linear). Both naive CD4+ cell counts and diversity were greater in long-lived donors than in aged donors.

The table lists this clonotype with a few counts. No antigen is known for it. V was shortened by 0 bases and J by 1 base, with 10 bases between the two germline ends. This CDR3 is 16 amino acids long. CDR1 and CDR2 from the germline V gene are LGHNA and YSLEER. The second PCR ran roughly 7 to 11 cycles with a sample-barcoded 5' primer and J-beta primers. CDR3-containing paired-end reads numbering at least 2.5 million came from each sample. TCRdb redid the calling of the 5' RACE reads with MiXCR, one entry per CDR3 protein. The sample lists hundreds of thousands of distinct CDR3 sequences; more than 55% were seen once.

This rearrangement joins TRBV4-3 to TRBJ2-1; D is perhaps TRBD1 or TRBD2 (5 bases each). The receptor comes from a middle-aged man in good health. The sample taken for sequencing was blood. The CDR3 here is CASSQDGTTSYNEQFF. The CDR3 DNA reads TGCGCCAGCAGCCAAGACGGGACCACGTCCTACAATGAGCAGTTCTTC.